These 31 T cell receptor beta chains were sequenced from one sample in a study of long-term antiretroviral therapy in people with HIV (dated by TCRdb to between 2021 and 2022). The immunoSEQ hsTCRB v3.0 assay was used at survey level resolution for TRB variable region sequencing. The source is immuneACCESS, and TCRdb retained only in-frame sequences with V and J called. Part of the clones is not carried over; for the studies checked, unresolved V genes explain less than half of this, and the remainder is unexplained. Here the sample has 30,000 to 50,000 clones; 85% to 90% occur a single time. Of the sample, 4.5% to 7% is held by the ten largest clones. The sequencing here drew on unsorted PBMCs, taken 3.1 years after starting antiretroviral therapy. The receptor set was obtained from a woman aged 45-65 years with HIV.

This rearrangement joins TRBV19 to TRBJ1-5; the match to TRBD1 covers 9 bases. Per the germline V gene, CDR1 is LNHDA and CDR2 is SQIVND (reference sequence). The V and J ends lost 5 bases and 7 bases, in that order; junction bases with no gene match: 9. The CDR3 runs to 15 residues. The CDR3 sequence is CASSFGQGLQQPQHF. The CDR3 DNA reads TGTGCCAGTAGTTTCGGACAGGGGTTACAACAGCCCCAGCATTTT.

This sequence joins TRBV7-3 and TRBJ2-5; 8 nucleotides agree with TRBD1. The CDR3 totals 16 residues. Germline assignment: CDR1 SGHTA and CDR2 FQGTGA. J was trimmed by 5 bases and V by 5 bases; bases with no gene match: 13. The CDR3: CASSPGFSGGSETQYF. CDR3 sequence (DNA): TGTGCCAGCAGCCCTGGTTTTTCAGGGGGCAGCGAGACCCAGTACTTC.

This clone was found once. This chain uses TRBV4-3 with TRBJ2-3; TRBD2 agrees at 15 bases. In germline, CDR1 is LGHNA, CDR2 YSLEER. V lost 0 bases, J lost 4 bases, and 5 bases stayed unmatched. The CDR3 has 18 residues. The CDR3 reads CASSQDRTSGGASDTQYF. CDR3 coding DNA: TGCGCCAGCAGCCAAGATCGGACTAGCGGGGGGGCTTCAGATACGCAGTATTTT.

The chain has TRBV29-1 and TRBJ1-1, with D possibly matching TRBD1 (6 bases). Germline CDR1 reads SQVTM; CDR2 reads ANQGSEA. This CDR3 is built from 13 residues. The V and J ends lost 3 bases and 7 bases respectively, with 15 bases between them. CDR3 DNA sequence: TGCAGCGTTGACCCAGGGGACGTCATTGAAGCTTTCTTT. Encoded protein: CSVDPGDVIEAFF. Full variable domain (remainder filled in from reference TRBV29-1 and TRBJ1-1): SAVISQKPSRDICQRGTSLTIQCQVDSQVTMMFWYRQQPGQSLTLIATANQGSEATYESGFVIDKFPISRPNLTFSTLTVSNMSPEDSSIYLCSVDPGDVIEAFFGQGTRLTVV.

This clone was detected a few times. Given the absence of the conserved phenylalanine or tryptophan at the CDR3 end, a read error is likely. The DNA is left out, because the CDR3 cannot be placed on it with certainty; the CDR3 is given as TCRdb lists it. The chain is built from TRBV6-6 and TRBJ1-2; TRBD1 is taken as the D call from the table, unchecked against the DNA. The CDR3 numbers 11 amino acids, ends counted. From germline, CDR1 is MNHNY and CDR2 SVGAGI (reference sequence). CDR3 sequence: CASSQWTGMIL.

The chain has TRBV5-1 and TRBJ1-2; a possible D gene is TRBD1 (5 bases). Looked up from germline, CDR1 is SGHRS and CDR2 is YFSETQ. CDR3 length equals 16 residues. V gave up 0 bases and J gave up 4 bases, with 16 bases separating them. This CDR3 is CASSLEPRRVGYGYTF. The DNA of the CDR3 is TGCGCCAGCAGCTTGGAACCGCGCAGGGTCGGCTATGGCTACACCTTC.

The rearrangement joins TRBV19 to TRBJ2-6; D not resolved. The V end lost 1 base, the J end lost 0 bases, and 7 bases lay between the germline ends. This CDR3 comprises 16 residues. Germline CDR1 and CDR2: LNHDA and SQIVND (reference sequence). CDR3 region: CASSIGRTSGANVLTF. In DNA form, the CDR3 reads TGTGCCAGTAGTATAGGGCGTACCTCTGGGGCCAACGTCCTGACTTTC.

This sequence joins TRBV5-1 and TRBJ1-1, with D possibly being TRBD1 (5 bases). The CDR3 has 14 residues. V lost 4 bases to trimming and J lost 3 bases, with 13 bases between them. CDR1 and CDR2 from the germline V gene are SGHRS and YFSETQ. The CDR3 here is CASSPTGYHTEAFF. CDR3 DNA sequence: TGCGCCAGCAGCCCCACAGGATATCACACTGAAGCTTTCTTT.

This chain links TRBV27 with TRBJ1-2; 8 bases line up with TRBD1. The CDR3 length is 13 residues. Germline V gene data show CDR1 as MNHEY and CDR2 as SMNVEV (reference sequence). V lost 2 bases to trimming and J lost 8 bases; unmatched junction nucleotides: 4. The CDR3 spells CASSLTGGGGYTF. The CDR3, as DNA: TGTGCCAGCAGTTTAACAGGGGGGGGAGGCTACACCTTC.

V gene TRBV7-9 combines with J gene TRBJ2-3; D tentatively reads TRBD1 or TRBD2 (6 bases each). The germline V gene has CDR1 SEHNR and CDR2 FQNEAQ (reference sequence). The CDR3 loop spans 15 amino acids. V dropped 5 bases and J dropped 5 bases, with 17 bases sitting between them. The DNA of the CDR3 is TGTGCCAGCAGCCCACCGGGGGCGCTAGGAGATACGCAGTATTTT. Protein: CASSPPGALGDTQYF.

This clone was picked up one time. The chain joins TRBV5-1 to TRBJ2-7; D is unclear. The CDR3 loop spans 13 amino acids. The germline CDR1 and CDR2 sequences are SGHRS and YFSETQ. V gave up 2 bases and J gave up 3 bases, with 9 bases separating them. Here the CDR3 DNA reads TGCGCCAGCAGCTTCCCCACAAACTACGAGCAGTACTTC. This sequence encodes CASSFPTNYEQYF. The variable domain in full, with the rest retrieved from reference TRBV5-1 and TRBJ2-7, is KAGVTQTPRYLIKTRGQQVTLSCSPISGHRSVSWYQQTPGQGLQFLFEYFSETQRNKGNFPGRFSGRQFSNSRSEMNVSTLELGDSALYLCASSFPTNYEQYFGPGTRLTVT.

V and J are TRBV4-3 and TRBJ2-3; D is possibly TRBD2 (5 bases). CDR3 length: 14 amino acids. The ends were cut back, 1 base at V and 2 bases at J, with 7 bases in the middle. Germline V CDR1 and CDR2: LGHNA, YSLEER. In nucleotides, the CDR3 is TGCGCCAGCAGCCAAGGCGGGTTCACAGATACGCAGTATTTT. The encoded protein is CASSQGGFTDTQYF.

The chain uses TRBV9 and TRBJ2-1; D gene unclear. Per germline, CDR1 SGDLS and CDR2 YYNGEE. V lost 3 bases, J lost 12 bases, and 13 bases lay in between. This CDR3 spans 12 amino acids. As DNA, the CDR3 is TGTGCCAGCAGCGACGACTTCTTTCGGCAGTTCTTC. This encodes CASSDDFFRQFF.

V gene TRBV19 combines with J gene TRBJ1-1, with a weak D call TRBD1 (5 bases). Deletions cut 9 bases from V and 0 bases from J, with 14 bases between. In germline, CDR1 is LNHDA, CDR2 SQIVND (reference sequence). CDR3 length: 14 residues. CDR3 residues: CASDGGRMNTEAFF. The DNA of the CDR3 is TGTGCCAGCGATGGGGGGAGAATGAACACTGAAGCTTTCTTT.

V is TRBV7-6 and J is TRBJ1-2; D is uncertain. The germline V and J ends were trimmed by 3 bases and 2 bases, with 7 bases remaining between them. The CDR3 is 13 amino acids. Per germline, CDR1 SGHVS and CDR2 FNYEAQ. CDR3 sequence reads: CASSLAENYGYTF. The CDR3 DNA reads as TGTGCCAGCAGCTTGGCAGAGAACTATGGCTACACCTTC.

This clone was counted a few times. The CDR3 DNA sequence: TGCGCCAGCAGCTCGGGACAGGGGGCCAACGTCCTGACTTTC. Amino acids: CASSSGQGANVLTF. The chain couples TRBV5-1 to TRBJ2-6; TRBD1 aligns across 7 bases. The CDR3 totals 14 residues. J was trimmed by 4 bases and V by 3 bases; bases with no gene match: 1. Germline V gene lookup returns CDR1 SGHRS and CDR2 YFSETQ.

V gene TRBV6-1 combines with J gene TRBJ2-7; D might be TRBD1 or TRBD2, each matching 6 bases. This CDR3 region has 17 residues. Germline V gene data show CDR1 as MNHNS and CDR2 as SASEGT. Trimming shortened V by 1 base and J by 2 bases, and 18 bases separated the two germline ends. CDR3 region: CASSEVAGGRGTYEQYF. CDR3 nucleotides: TGTGCCAGCAGTGAAGTTGCTGGGGGGCGAGGAACCTACGAGCAGTACTTC.

CDR3 nucleotide sequence: TGTGCCAGCAGCTCAGGTAGCCCAAACTACTACGAGCAGTACTTC. As protein: CASSSGSPNYYEQYF. This chain links TRBV6-6 with TRBJ2-7; D unresolved. The germline V and J ends were trimmed by 6 bases and 3 bases, with 18 bases remaining between them. Germline CDR1 is MNHNY and CDR2 is SVGAGI (reference sequence). The CDR3 runs 15 residues.

The chain employs TRBV30 and TRBJ2-5; TRBD2 aligns across 7 bases. The CDR3 consists of 14 residues. Looked up from germline, CDR1 is GTSNPN and CDR2 is SVGIG (reference sequence). With 4 bases clipped from V and 4 bases from J, the junction kept 9 bases outside the gene matches. CDR3 region: CAWTARGRGETQYF. In DNA, the CDR3 is TGTGCCTGGACGGCGCGTGGGAGGGGAGAGACCCAGTACTTC. Full variable domain (outside the CDR3, taken from reference TRBV30 and TRBJ2-5): SQTIHQWPATLVQPVGSPLSLECTVEGTSNPNLYWYRQAAGRGLQLLFYSVGIGQISSEVPQNLSASRPQDRQFILSSKKLLLSDSGFYLCAWTARGRGETQYFGPGTRLLVL.

The gene calls are TRBV21-1 and TRBJ1-5; the listed D gene, TRBD1, was not tested against the DNA. TRBV21-1 is a listed pseudogene. The CDR3 length is 19 residues. CDR3 sequence: CASSKVDRGLGKGNQPQHF. The CDR3 coding sequence is TGTGCCAGCAGCAAAGTAGACAGGGGGTTGGGAAAAGGCAATCAGCCCCAGCATTTT.

For the CDR3, the DNA is TGTGCCAGCTCACCACTTGACGGCTCGAACACTGAAGCTTTCTTT. Encoded protein: CASSPLDGSNTEAFF. V and J are TRBV18 and TRBJ1-1; D is uncertain. Germline-derived CDR1 and CDR2 are KGHSH and LQKENI. The CDR3 extends over 15 amino acids. V lost 1 base to trimming and J lost 1 base, with 10 bases between them.

This clone was seen a handful of times. The chain links TRBV6-5 to TRBJ1-6; no clear D. Germline lookup yields CDR1 MNHEY and CDR2 SVGAGI. The germline V and J ends were trimmed by 4 bases and 5 bases, with 9 bases remaining between them. The CDR3 length is 14 residues. CDR3 DNA sequence: TGTGCCAGCAGTTTAAGGCAGAATAATTCACCCCTCCACTTT. Protein sequence: CASSLRQNNSPLHF.

The chain recombines TRBV11-2 with TRBJ1-1; no reliable D call. In germline, CDR1 is SGHAT, CDR2 FQNNGV. Trimming stripped 3 bases from V and 1 base from J, with 6 bases between. The CDR3 is 13 amino acids. The CDR3 DNA is TGTGCCAGCAGCTTTTTCCCGAACACTGAAGCTTTCTTT. Translating it yields CASSFFPNTEAFF.

This clone has just one count. This chain connects TRBV6-6 to TRBJ2-3, with D possibly being TRBD1 (6 bases). The germline V and J ends were trimmed by 6 bases and 0 bases, with 13 bases remaining between them. This CDR3 has 15 amino acids. Germline-derived CDR1 and CDR2 are MNHNY and SVGAGI (reference sequence). The CDR3 coding sequence is TGTGCCAGCAGACGGGACACTTTTAGCACAGATACGCAGTATTTT. It encodes CASRRDTFSTDTQYF.

V and J are TRBV5-1 and TRBJ2-1, with TRBD2 identical over 11 bases. Germline trimming cut 3 bases from V and 1 base from J; bases unmatched to any gene: 3. CDR3 size: 16 residues. Germline assignment: CDR1 SGHRS and CDR2 YFSETQ. The CDR3, as DNA: TGCGCCAGCAGCTGGGGACTAGCGGTTTCCTACAATGAGCAGTTCTTC. The encoded protein is CASSWGLAVSYNEQFF.

V and J are TRBV21-1 and TRBJ1-1; the table assigns TRBD1, which was not confirmed against the DNA. TRBV21-1 is described as a pseudogene. This CDR3 has 17 residues. Here the CDR3 DNA reads TGTGCCAGCAGCAACTTTGACAGGCCAGGCGTGAACACTGAAGCTTTCTTT. Residues: CASSNFDRPGVNTEAFF.

V usage is TRBV5-6 and J usage is TRBJ2-2; tentatively, D is TRBD2 (5 bases). Trimming shortened V by 1 base and J by 4 bases, and 8 bases separated the two germline ends. Germline CDR1 is SGHDT and CDR2 is YYEEEE. The CDR3 length is 14 residues. CDR3 region: CASSLRRGTGELFF. The DNA of the CDR3 is TGTGCCAGCAGCTTGCGACGGGGCACCGGGGAGCTGTTTTTT.

The chain couples TRBV29-1 to TRBJ1-1, with D tentatively TRBD1 (5 bases). The CDR3 spans 13 residues. V lost 4 bases, J lost 1 base, and 10 bases lay in between. Germline lookup yields CDR1 SQVTM and CDR2 ANQGSEA. The CDR3 here is CSVGGRANTEAFF. For the CDR3, the DNA is TGCAGCGTTGGAGGCAGGGCGAACACTGAAGCTTTCTTT. The full variable domain, in which reference TRBV29-1 and TRBJ1-1 provide the parts outside the CDR3, is SAVISQKPSRDICQRGTSLTIQCQVDSQVTMMFWYRQQPGQSLTLIATANQGSEATYESGFVIDKFPISRPNLTFSTLTVSNMSPEDSSIYLCSVGGRANTEAFFGQGTRLTVV.

The CDR3 coding sequence is TGTGCCAGCAGCGTAGGCCAAGAGACCCAGTACTTC. Translated: CASSVGQETQYF. The chain has TRBV9 and TRBJ2-5; D is unresolved. In germline, CDR1 is SGDLS, CDR2 YYNGEE. V was shortened by 0 bases and J by 1 base, with 1 base between the two germline ends. CDR3 length equals 12 residues.

The genes are TRBV6-5 and TRBJ2-3; D is perhaps TRBD1 (7 bases). The V and J ends lost 6 bases and 8 bases respectively, with 18 bases between them. Looked up from germline, CDR1 is MNHEY and CDR2 is SVGAGI. CDR3 length equals 14 residues. CDR3 in DNA: TGTGCCAGCAGCCGCGTCCGGCAGGGGGGTACGCAGTATTTT. Translation: CASSRVRQGGTQYF.

The rearrangement links TRBV19 to TRBJ1-1, with 7 nucleotides matching TRBD1. V shed 1 base and J 2 bases; nucleotides not matched to a gene: 4. The CDR3 runs to 15 residues. Looked up from germline, CDR1 is LNHDA and CDR2 is SQIVND (reference sequence). DNA of the CDR3: TGTGCCAGTAGTATAGTGGGACAGAGAAACACTGAAGCTTTCTTT. The encoded protein is CASSIVGQRNTEAFF.